The 23 T cell receptor beta chains in this list originate from one sample, sequenced in a study of blood T cell repertoires in COVID-19. Profiling relied on immunoSEQ multiplex PCR, and the TCRdb table lists in-frame clones only, not all of them. Among under 100,000 clones, around 90% were seen once, and the ten largest hold 3% to 3.5%. The specimen was peripheral blood. The receptors here all came from a woman in her seventies with acute or convalescent COVID-19.

The rearrangement uses TRBV28 and TRBJ1-2; D possibly corresponds to TRBD1 (6 bases). The CDR3 runs to 15 residues. Germline V gives CDR1 MDHEN, CDR2 SYDVKM. V gave up 3 bases and J gave up 6 bases, with 17 bases separating them. The CDR3 DNA reads TGTGCCAGCAGTTTGCCGTCCCCGCAGGGGCATGGCTACACCTTC. Its protein product is CASSLPSPQGHGYTF.

This sequence joins TRBV5-5 and TRBJ1-4; possibly TRBD1 for D (6 bases). V was clipped by 4 bases and J by 7 bases, with 17 bases between them. Germline lookup yields CDR1 SGHKS and CDR2 YYEKEE (reference sequence). The CDR3 is 15 amino acids. The CDR3, as DNA: TGTGCCAGCAGCGGTCAGGGGTTGCTAGGTGAAAAACTGTTTTTT. Translation: CASSGQGLLGEKLFF.

The chain carries TRBV25-1 and TRBJ2-7; 8 bases match TRBD1. In germline, CDR1 is MGHDK, CDR2 SYGVNS. The CDR3 loop spans 15 amino acids. The J segment lost 3 bases and the V segment lost 4 bases, leaving 8 bases of the junction unmatched. The DNA of the CDR3 is TGTGCCAGCAGTGCCCGGACAGGGCCTGTCTACGAGCAGTACGTC. Protein: CASSARTGPVYEQYV.

The gene calls are TRBV12-3 or TRBV12-4 and TRBJ2-5, with 7 bases identical to TRBD1. CDR3 size: 13 residues. J lost 5 bases, V lost 5 bases, and 5 bases had no gene match. CDR3 residues: CASSPDRAETQYF. The CDR3 coding sequence is TGTGCCAGCAGTCCCGACAGGGCGGAGACCCAGTACTTC.

This chain joins TRBV27 and TRBJ2-1, with D maybe TRBD2 (6 bases). The CDR3 spans 17 residues. Germline-derived CDR1 and CDR2 are MNHEY and SMNVEV (reference sequence). V was pared by 3 bases and J by 1 base, with 16 bases between. The CDR3 DNA reads TGTGCCAGCAGTTTGTACGGGGGTATTGTATCCTACAATGAGCAGTTCTTC. It is translated as CASSLYGGIVSYNEQFF.

This chain links TRBV6-5 with TRBJ1-2, with D perhaps matching TRBD1 (5 bases). The CDR3 contains 14 residues. The germline CDR1 and CDR2 sequences are MNHEY and SVGAGI. Trimming left V 4 bases short and J 4 bases short, with 13 bases between. CDR3 nucleotide sequence: TGTGCCAGCAGTTTGACAGCCCTCGGCTATGGCTACACCTTC. It codes for CASSLTALGYGYTF.

The rearrangement links TRBV27 to TRBJ2-3, with TRBD2 matching over 8 bases. Per the germline V gene, CDR1 is MNHEY and CDR2 is SMNVEV (reference sequence). The ends lost 10 bases at V and 0 bases at J; junction bases unmatched: 3. CDR3 length equals 13 residues. The CDR3 here is CATGGGSTDTQYF. The CDR3, as DNA: TGTGCCACCGGGGGGGGTAGCACAGATACGCAGTATTTT.

CDR3 residues: CASRGREVYEQYF. The CDR3 DNA reads TGTGCCAGCAGGGGGCGGGAGGTATACGAGCAGTACTTC. The rearrangement links TRBV12-3 or TRBV12-4 to TRBJ2-7, with 8 bases matching TRBD2. The CDR3 is made up of 13 amino acids. V was clipped by 6 bases and J by 4 bases; unmatched bases: 5.

J is TRBJ1-6 and V is TRBV19, with 9 bases fitting TRBD1. Looked up from germline, CDR1 is LNHDA and CDR2 is SQIVND (reference sequence). The ends lost 5 bases at V and 3 bases at J; junction bases unmatched: 14. This CDR3 comprises 19 residues. This CDR3 is CASSPRTGATFLYNSPLHF. The CDR3 nucleotides read TGTGCCAGTAGTCCCCGGACAGGGGCCACTTTTCTCTATAATTCACCCCTCCACTTT.

J is TRBJ1-2 and V is TRBV28; 9 bases match TRBD1. CDR1 and CDR2 from the germline V gene are MDHEN and SYDVKM. With V trimmed by 3 bases and J by 0 bases, 5 bases remained unmatched. The CDR3 is 16 amino acids. The DNA of the CDR3 is TGTGCCAGCAGTTTCCCCCGACAGGGGGCTAACTATGGCTACACCTTC. It encodes CASSFPRQGANYGYTF.

The V gene is TRBV24-1, the J gene TRBJ2-3, with 10 bases fitting TRBD1. V lost 4 bases, J lost 5 bases, and 5 bases stayed unmatched. CDR3 length: 15 amino acids. Per germline, CDR1 KGHDR and CDR2 SFDVKD. The CDR3 DNA reads TGTGCCACCAGTGACCAGACAGGGGGCAAAGATACGCAGTATTTT. Protein sequence: CATSDQTGGKDTQYF.

The chain couples TRBV6-5 to TRBJ1-2; D may be TRBD1 (5 bases). Germline assignment: CDR1 MNHEY and CDR2 SVGAGI. The CDR3 runs 15 residues. V was shortened by 6 bases and J by 5 bases, with 19 bases between the two germline ends. The CDR3 bases are TGTGCCAGCAGCCGAGCGGGCGGGGCTGGGTATGGCTACACCTTC. Its translation is CASSRAGGAGYGYTF.

A single count supports this clone. The chain is built from TRBV5-1 and TRBJ2-7; possibly TRBD1 for D (7 bases). The CDR3 runs to 16 residues. Germline V gene sequence: CDR1 SGHRS, CDR2 YFSETQ. Between the trimmed V and J ends, which lost 1 base and 3 bases, there was a span of 17 bases. CDR3 in amino acids: CASSLRLGQVDYEQYF. CDR3 bases: TGCGCCAGCAGCTTGAGACTAGGACAGGTGGACTACGAGCAGTACTTC.

The V gene is TRBV18, the J gene TRBJ2-2; possible D gene TRBD2, 5 bases. V shed 3 bases and J shed 4 bases, with 9 bases lying between them. The germline CDR1 and CDR2 sequences are KGHSH and LQKENI. The CDR3 consists of 14 residues. DNA for the CDR3: TGTGCCAGCTCACCGGACGGGGTCACCGGGGAGCTGTTTTTT. Its translation: CASSPDGVTGELFF.

The rearrangement uses TRBV6-2 or TRBV6-3 and TRBJ2-3; 12 bases fit TRBD2. The CDR3 consists of 17 residues. The J segment lost 3 bases and the V segment lost 5 bases, leaving 9 bases of the junction unmatched. Germline assignment: CDR1 MNHEY and CDR2 SVGEGT. The CDR3 DNA reads as TGTGCCAGCAGTGACCTAGCGGGGGGGCCTGTGACAGATACGCAGTATTTT. This encodes CASSDLAGGPVTDTQYF.

The chain uses TRBV28 and TRBJ1-3, with TRBD1 as a possible D gene (6 bases). There are 16 residues in the CDR3. Per germline, CDR1 MDHEN and CDR2 SYDVKM. Trimming removed 2 bases from V and 4 bases from J, with 15 bases in between. In DNA, the CDR3 is TGTGCCAGCAGTTTACAGGACAGTAATCTGGGAAACACCATATATTTT. It is translated as CASSLQDSNLGNTIYF.

The V gene is TRBV23-1, the J gene TRBJ1-5, with 7 bases aligning to TRBD1. TRBV23-1 is an ORF, with its function uncertain. V gave up 2 bases and J gave up 4 bases; unmatched junction bases: 14. The CDR3 runs 18 residues. The CDR3 reads CASSQTTLGTVPNQPQHF. DNA for the CDR3: TGCGCCAGCAGTCAAACGACACTCGGGACAGTCCCTAATCAGCCCCAGCATTTT.

The chain couples TRBV2 to TRBJ2-3; 7 bases agree with TRBD2. Unmatched junction bases numbered 11, after V lost 6 bases and J lost 2 bases. Germline loops: CDR1 SNHLY, CDR2 FYNNEI. The CDR3 is made up of 16 amino acids. CDR3 DNA: TGTGCCAGCAGGCGTCTAGCGGTGAGCCTCACAGATACGCAGTATTTT. This sequence encodes CASRRLAVSLTDTQYF.

The V and J genes are TRBV28 and TRBJ1-4; the match to TRBD1 covers 8 bases. The CDR3 is made up of 16 amino acids. The ends lost 6 bases at V and 2 bases at J; junction bases unmatched: 8. CDR1 is MDHEN, CDR2 SYDVKM, per germline. DNA for the CDR3: TGTGCCAGCAGCATTCAGGGGGCGCCGACTAATGAAAAACTGTTTTTT. Protein product: CASSIQGAPTNEKLFF.

The chain is built from TRBV11-2 and TRBJ2-1; 8 bases agree with TRBD2. The germline CDR1 and CDR2 sequences are SGHAT and FQNNGV. Trimming at V came to 3 bases and at J to 7 bases, leaving 11 bases not matched to a gene. The CDR3 totals 16 residues. CDR3 region: CASSFGAGGGENEQFF. The CDR3, as DNA: TGTGCCAGCAGCTTCGGGGCGGGAGGAGGCGAGAATGAGCAGTTCTTC.

V usage is TRBV28 and J usage is TRBJ1-1; possible D gene TRBD1, 6 bases. CDR3 length equals 16 residues. The V and J ends lost 2 bases and 0 bases respectively, with 13 bases between them. Per the germline V gene, CDR1 is MDHEN and CDR2 is SYDVKM. The CDR3 is CASSLRGGGMNTEAFF. CDR3 nucleotides: TGTGCCAGCAGTTTAAGAGGGGGGGGTATGAACACTGAAGCTTTCTTT.

The V and J genes are TRBV2 and TRBJ2-1; TRBD2 might be the D (6 bases). The CDR3 runs 12 residues. Germline V gene lookup returns CDR1 SNHLY and CDR2 FYNNEI. Trimming left V 4 bases short and J 8 bases short, with 9 bases between. CDR3 nucleotide sequence: TGTGCCAGCAGTGGTAGCGGCTATGAGCAGTTCTTC. Translated: CASSGSGYEQFF.

The genes are TRBV28 and TRBJ1-2; unclear D gene. CDR1 and CDR2 (germline): MDHEN, SYDVKM. This CDR3 region has 16 residues. Trimming removed 2 bases from V and 0 bases from J, with 13 bases in between. The CDR3, as DNA: TGTGCCAGCAGTTTAATGTTGGGAGGTACTAACTATGGCTACACCTTC. Its protein is CASSLMLGGTNYGYTF.